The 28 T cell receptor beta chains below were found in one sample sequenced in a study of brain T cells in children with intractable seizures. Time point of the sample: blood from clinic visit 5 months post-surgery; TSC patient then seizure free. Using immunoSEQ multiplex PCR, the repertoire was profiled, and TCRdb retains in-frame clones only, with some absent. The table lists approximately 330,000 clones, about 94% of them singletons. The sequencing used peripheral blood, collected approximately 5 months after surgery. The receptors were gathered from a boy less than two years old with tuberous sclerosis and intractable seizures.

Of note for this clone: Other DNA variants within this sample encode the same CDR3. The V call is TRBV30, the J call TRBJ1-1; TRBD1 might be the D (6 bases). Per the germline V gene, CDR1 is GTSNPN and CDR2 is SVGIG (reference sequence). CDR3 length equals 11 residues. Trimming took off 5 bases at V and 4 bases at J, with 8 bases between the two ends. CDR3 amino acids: CAWGGGTEAFF. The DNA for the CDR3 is TGTGCCTGGGGAGGGGGCACTGAAGCTTTCTTT.

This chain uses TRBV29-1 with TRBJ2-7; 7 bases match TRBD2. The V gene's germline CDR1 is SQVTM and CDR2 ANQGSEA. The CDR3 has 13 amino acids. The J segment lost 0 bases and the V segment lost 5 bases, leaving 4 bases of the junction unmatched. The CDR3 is CSVRRESSYEQYF. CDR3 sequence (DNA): TGCAGCGTTCGGCGGGAGAGCTCCTACGAGCAGTACTTC.

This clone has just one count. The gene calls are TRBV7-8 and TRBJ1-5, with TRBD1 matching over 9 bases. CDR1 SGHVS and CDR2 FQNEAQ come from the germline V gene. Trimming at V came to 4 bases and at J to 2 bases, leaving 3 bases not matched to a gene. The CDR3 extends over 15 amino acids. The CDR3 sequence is CASSWTGEGNQPQHF. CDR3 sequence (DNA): TGTGCCAGCAGCTGGACAGGGGAGGGCAATCAGCCCCAGCATTTT.

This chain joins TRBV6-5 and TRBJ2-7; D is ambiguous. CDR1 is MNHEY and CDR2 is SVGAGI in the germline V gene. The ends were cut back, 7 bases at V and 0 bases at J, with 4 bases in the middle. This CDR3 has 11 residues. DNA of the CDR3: TGTGCCAGCATGTCCTCCTACGAGCAGTACTTC. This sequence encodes CASMSSYEQYF.

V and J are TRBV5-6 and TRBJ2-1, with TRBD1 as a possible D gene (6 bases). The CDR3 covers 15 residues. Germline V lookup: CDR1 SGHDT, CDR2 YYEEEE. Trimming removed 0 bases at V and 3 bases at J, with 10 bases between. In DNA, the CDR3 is TGTGCCAGCAGCTTGGGGACAGTCCACTACAATGAGCAGTTCTTC. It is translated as CASSLGTVHYNEQFF.

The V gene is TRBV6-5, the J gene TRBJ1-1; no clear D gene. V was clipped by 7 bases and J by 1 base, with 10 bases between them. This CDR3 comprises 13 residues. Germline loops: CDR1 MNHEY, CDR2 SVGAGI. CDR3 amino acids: CASIPAENTEAFF. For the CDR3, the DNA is TGTGCCAGCATCCCGGCGGAGAACACTGAAGCTTTCTTT.

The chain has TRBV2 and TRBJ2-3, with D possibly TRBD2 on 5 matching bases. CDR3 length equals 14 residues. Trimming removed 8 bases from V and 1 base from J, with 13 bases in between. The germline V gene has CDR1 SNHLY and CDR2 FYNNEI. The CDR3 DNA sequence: TGTGCCAGCCTGAGCTCGGAGGGCACAGATACGCAGTATTTT. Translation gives CASLSSEGTDTQYF.

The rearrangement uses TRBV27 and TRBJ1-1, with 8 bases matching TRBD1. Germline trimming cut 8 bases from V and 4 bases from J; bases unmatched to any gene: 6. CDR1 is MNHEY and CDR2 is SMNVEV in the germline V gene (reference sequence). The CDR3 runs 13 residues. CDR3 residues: CASWTGYGTEAFF. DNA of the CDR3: TGTGCCAGCTGGACAGGGTACGGCACTGAAGCTTTCTTT.

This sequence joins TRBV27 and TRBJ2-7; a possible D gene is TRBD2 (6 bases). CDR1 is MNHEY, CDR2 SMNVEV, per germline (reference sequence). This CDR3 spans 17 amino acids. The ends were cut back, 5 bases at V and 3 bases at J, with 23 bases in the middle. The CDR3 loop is CASSKQAQTRMVYEQYF. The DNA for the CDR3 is TGTGCCAGCAGTAAACAGGCCCAGACTAGAATGGTCTACGAGCAGTACTTC.

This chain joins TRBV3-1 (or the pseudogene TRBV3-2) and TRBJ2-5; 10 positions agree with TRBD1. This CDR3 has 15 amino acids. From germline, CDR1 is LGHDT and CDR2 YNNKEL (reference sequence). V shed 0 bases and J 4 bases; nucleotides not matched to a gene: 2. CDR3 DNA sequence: TGTGCCAGCAGCCAAGAGACAGGGGGCCGAGAGACCCAGTACTTC. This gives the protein CASSQETGGRETQYF.

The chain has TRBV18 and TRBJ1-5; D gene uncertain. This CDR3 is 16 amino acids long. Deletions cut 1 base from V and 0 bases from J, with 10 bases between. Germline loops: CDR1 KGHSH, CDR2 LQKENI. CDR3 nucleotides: TGTGCCAGCTCACCACGCACACTTAATAGCAATCAGCCCCAGCATTTT. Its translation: CASSPRTLNSNQPQHF.

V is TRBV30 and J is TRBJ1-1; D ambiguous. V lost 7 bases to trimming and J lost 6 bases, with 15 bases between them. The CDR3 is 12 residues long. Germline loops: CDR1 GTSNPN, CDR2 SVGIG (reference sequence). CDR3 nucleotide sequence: TGTGCCTCCTGCGACGCCGGCGCTGAAGCTTTCTTT. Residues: CASCDAGAEAFF.

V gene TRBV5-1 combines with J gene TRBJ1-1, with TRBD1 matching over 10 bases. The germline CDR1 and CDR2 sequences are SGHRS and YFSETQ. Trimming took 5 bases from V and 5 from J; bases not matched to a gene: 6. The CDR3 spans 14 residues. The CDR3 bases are TGCGCCAGCAGTTGGACAGGGGGTCAAACTGAAGCTTTCTTT. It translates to CASSWTGGQTEAFF.

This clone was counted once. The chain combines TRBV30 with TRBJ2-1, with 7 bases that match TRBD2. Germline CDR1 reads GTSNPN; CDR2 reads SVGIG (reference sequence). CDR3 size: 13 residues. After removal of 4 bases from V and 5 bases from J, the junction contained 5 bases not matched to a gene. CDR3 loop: CAWNPGLDNEQFF. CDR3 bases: TGTGCCTGGAACCCAGGACTAGACAATGAGCAGTTCTTC.

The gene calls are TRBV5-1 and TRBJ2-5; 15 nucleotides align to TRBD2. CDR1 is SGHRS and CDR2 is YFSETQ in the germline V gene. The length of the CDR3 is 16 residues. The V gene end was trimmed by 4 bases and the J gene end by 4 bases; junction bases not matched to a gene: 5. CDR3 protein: CASSPGLAGGAETQYF. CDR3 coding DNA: TGCGCCAGCAGCCCGGGACTAGCGGGGGGTGCAGAGACCCAGTACTTC.

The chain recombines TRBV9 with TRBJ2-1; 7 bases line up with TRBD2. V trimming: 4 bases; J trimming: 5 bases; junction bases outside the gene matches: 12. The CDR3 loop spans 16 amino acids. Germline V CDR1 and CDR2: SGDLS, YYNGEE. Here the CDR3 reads CASSTRGGRLHNEQFF. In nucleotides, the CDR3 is TGTGCCAGCAGCACACGGGGCGGGAGATTACACAATGAGCAGTTCTTC.

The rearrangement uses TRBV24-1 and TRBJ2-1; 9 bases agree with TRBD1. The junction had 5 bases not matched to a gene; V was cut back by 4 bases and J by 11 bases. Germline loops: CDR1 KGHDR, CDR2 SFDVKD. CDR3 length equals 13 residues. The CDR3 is CATSEGQGSKQFF. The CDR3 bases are TGTGCCACCAGTGAGGGACAGGGTTCGAAGCAGTTCTTC.

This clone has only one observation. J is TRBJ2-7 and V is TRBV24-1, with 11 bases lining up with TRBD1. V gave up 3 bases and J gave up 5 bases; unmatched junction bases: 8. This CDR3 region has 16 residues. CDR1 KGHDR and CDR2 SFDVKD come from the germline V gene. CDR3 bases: TGTGCCACCAGTGATGTCGACCGGGACAGGGGGAACGAGCAGTACTTC. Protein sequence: CATSDVDRDRGNEQYF.

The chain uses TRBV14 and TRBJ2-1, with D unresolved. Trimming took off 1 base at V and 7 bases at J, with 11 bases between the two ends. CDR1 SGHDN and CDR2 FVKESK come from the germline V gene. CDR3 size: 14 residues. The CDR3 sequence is CASSQVARRNEQFF. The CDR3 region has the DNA TGTGCCAGCAGCCAAGTCGCCCGCAGAAATGAGCAGTTCTTC.

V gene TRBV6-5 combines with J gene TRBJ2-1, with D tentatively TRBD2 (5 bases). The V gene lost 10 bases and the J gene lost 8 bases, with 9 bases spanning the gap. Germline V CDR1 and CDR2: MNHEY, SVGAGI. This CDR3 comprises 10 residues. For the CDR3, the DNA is TGTGCCACCGGGAACTATGAGCAGTTCTTC. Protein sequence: CATGNYEQFF.

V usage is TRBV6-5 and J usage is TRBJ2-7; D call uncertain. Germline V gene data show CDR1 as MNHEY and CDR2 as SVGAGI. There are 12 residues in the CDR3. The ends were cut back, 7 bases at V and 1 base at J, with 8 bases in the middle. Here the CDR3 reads CASTDASYEQYF. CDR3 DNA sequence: TGTGCCAGCACGGACGCATCCTACGAGCAGTACTTC.

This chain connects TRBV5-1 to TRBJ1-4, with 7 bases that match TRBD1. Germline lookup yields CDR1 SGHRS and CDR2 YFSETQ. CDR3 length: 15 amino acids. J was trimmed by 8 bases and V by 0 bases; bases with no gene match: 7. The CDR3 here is CASSLGDRDGEKLFF. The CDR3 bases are TGCGCCAGCAGCTTGGGGGACAGAGACGGAGAAAAACTGTTTTTT.

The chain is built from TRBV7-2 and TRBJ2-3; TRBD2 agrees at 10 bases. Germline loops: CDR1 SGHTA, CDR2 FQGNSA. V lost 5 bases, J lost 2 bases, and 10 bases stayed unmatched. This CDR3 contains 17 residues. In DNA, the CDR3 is TGTGCCAGCAGCCCTCGGTTAGCGGGGGGCTCCACAGATACGCAGTATTTT. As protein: CASSPRLAGGSTDTQYF.

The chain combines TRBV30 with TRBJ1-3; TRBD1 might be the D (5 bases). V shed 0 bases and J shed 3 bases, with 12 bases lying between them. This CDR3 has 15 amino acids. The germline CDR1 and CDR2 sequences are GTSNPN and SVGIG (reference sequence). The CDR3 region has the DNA TGTGCCTGGAGTGTAGCAAGGGGACTTGGAAACACCATATATTTT. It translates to CAWSVARGLGNTIYF.

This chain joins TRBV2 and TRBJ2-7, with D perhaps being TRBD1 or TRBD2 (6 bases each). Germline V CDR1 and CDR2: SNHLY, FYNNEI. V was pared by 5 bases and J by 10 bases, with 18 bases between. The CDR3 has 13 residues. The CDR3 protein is CASSSRDTLPQYF. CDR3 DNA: TGTGCCAGCAGTTCGCGGGACACCCTCCCCCAGTACTTC.

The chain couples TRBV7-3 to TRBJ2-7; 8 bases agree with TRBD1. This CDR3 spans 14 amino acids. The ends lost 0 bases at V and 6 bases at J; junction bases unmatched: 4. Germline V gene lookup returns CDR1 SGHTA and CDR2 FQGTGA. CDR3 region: CASSLTDRVGEQYF. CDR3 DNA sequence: TGTGCCAGCAGCTTAACGGACAGGGTTGGCGAGCAGTACTTC.

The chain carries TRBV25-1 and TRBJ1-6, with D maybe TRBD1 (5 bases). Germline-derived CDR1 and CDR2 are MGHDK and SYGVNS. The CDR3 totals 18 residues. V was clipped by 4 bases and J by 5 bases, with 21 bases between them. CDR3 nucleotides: TGTGCCAGCAGTGCCCTATCGGGGCCTCCAAGGGATAATTCACCCCTCCACTTT. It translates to CASSALSGPPRDNSPLHF.

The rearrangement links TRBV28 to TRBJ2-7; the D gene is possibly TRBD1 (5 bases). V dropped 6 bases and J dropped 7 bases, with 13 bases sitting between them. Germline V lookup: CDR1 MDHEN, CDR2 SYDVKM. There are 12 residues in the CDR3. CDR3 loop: CASRTLGREQYF. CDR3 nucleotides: TGTGCCAGCAGGACTTTGGGGCGGGAGCAGTACTTC.